These T cell receptor beta chains were read from a single sample in a study of control samples from healthy donors and cancer patients. Generated by immunoSEQ multiplex PCR, the TCRdb table keeps only in-frame clones and is missing some. In the table there are just over 80,000 clones, around 94% of which are singletons. Sequenced: blood. Source of these receptors: a woman under 30 in good health. Each CDR3 is given with its conserved first and last residue. A D gene is named only where the DNA matches it firmly. Size is stated for part of the rows, as once, few or many counts, or as a class when the clone is expanded.

d_call	v_call	j_call	clone_size	cdr3_nt	cdr3_aa
TRBD1	TRBV19	TRBJ2-1	NA	TGTGCCAGTAGTGGGCCGACAGGGGCCGTCTACAATGAGCAGTTCTTC	CASSGPTGAVYNEQFF
NA	TRBV6-1	TRBJ1-4	NA	TGTGCCAGCAGTGATATATTCCCGTTTAATGAAAAACTGTTTTTT	CASSDIFPFNEKLFF
NA	TRBV27	TRBJ2-7	NA	TGTGCCAGCAGTAACCTGGAGAGCTCCTACGAGCAGTACTTC	CASSNLESSYEQYF
TRBD1	TRBV18	TRBJ1-1	NA	TGTGCCAGCTCACTGACCGGGACAGGGATGAACACTGAAGCTTTCTTT	CASSLTGTGMNTEAFF
TRBD2	TRBV7-6	TRBJ2-3	NA	TGTGCCAGCAGCTACTTAGCGGGGGACTCAAGCACAGATACGCAGTATTTT	CASSYLAGDSSTDTQYF
TRBD1	TRBV2	TRBJ1-1	NA	TGTGCCAGCAGTAACTTGGACAGGGGGACTGAAGCTTTCTTT	CASSNLDRGTEAFF
NA	TRBV4-1	TRBJ2-1	NA	TGCGCCAGCAGCGAGACGGGACTGATGGCCTACAATGAGCAGTTCTTC	CASSETGLMAYNEQFF
NA	TRBV7-2	TRBJ1-6	NA	TGTGCCAGCAGCTTACTGGGACTGAATTCACCCCTCCACTTT	CASSLLGLNSPLHF
TRBD2	TRBV28	TRBJ2-5	NA	TGTGCCAGCAGTTTGGCGCGGGAGGGCGGGGAGACCCAGTACTTC	CASSLAREGGETQYF
NA	TRBV2	TRBJ1-2	NA	TGTGCCAGTGGTCGGGACCAGGGCTACACCTTC	CASGRDQGYTF
TRBD1	TRBV7-8	TRBJ1-3	NA	TGTGCCAGCAGCTTAGTGCCGGAGACAGGGGGGGACACCATATATTTT	CASSLVPETGGDTIYF
TRBD1	TRBV19	TRBJ1-5	NA	TGTGCCAGTAGTGTACCAATGACAGGGCCAGATCAGCCCCAGCATTTT	CASSVPMTGPDQPQHF
NA	TRBV5-1	TRBJ2-7	few	TGCGCCAGCAGCTTGCAAGGGCAGGGGCTCTCCTACGAGCAGTACTTC	CASSLQGQGLSYEQYF
NA	TRBV6-5	TRBJ2-5	NA	TGTTCGGCCTCGGGCTCCCTCACCCAAGAGACCCAGTACTTC	CSASGSLTQETQYF
NA	TRBV28	TRBJ1-5	NA	TGTGCCAGCGGATTATGGGGACCGAGCAATCAGCCCCAGCATTTT	CASGLWGPSNQPQHF
TRBD1	TRBV28	TRBJ1-3	NA	TGTGCCAGCGGTACAGGGGGCGGCGGAAACACCATATATTTT	CASGTGGGGNTIYF
TRBD2	TRBV6-2/TRBV6-3	TRBJ2-1	NA	TGTGCCAGCAGTTACCCCATAGGGATCCAAGGACTAGCGGGAAAGCAGTTCTTC	CASSYPIGIQGLAGKQFF
TRBD2	TRBV2	TRBJ2-7	NA	TGTGCCAGCAGTGAAGTGGCGGGGGACTCCTACGAGCAGTACTTC	CASSEVAGDSYEQYF
NA	TRBV5-1	TRBJ2-1	NA	TGCGCCAGCAGCTTGGAATACAATGAGCAGTTCTTC	CASSLEYNEQFF
TRBD2	TRBV2	TRBJ2-1	NA	TGTGCCAGCCAAGCGGGGGGTTACAATGAGCAGTTCTTC	CASQAGGYNEQFF
NA	TRBV6-6	TRBJ1-1	NA	TGTGCCAGCAGTTTCGGGACTGCCAACACTGAAGCTTTCTTT	CASSFGTANTEAFF
NA	TRBV27	TRBJ1-1	NA	TGTGCCAGCAGACCTCTAGGTAGCGAAGCTTTCTTT	CASRPLGSEAFF
NA	TRBV27	TRBJ1-6	NA	TGTGCCAGCAGTTTGCCCGGGATCAATTCACCCCTCCACTTT	CASSLPGINSPLHF
NA	TRBV18	TRBJ2-1	NA	TGTGCCAGCTCACGCCTGGGGGGGGCTAATGAGCAGTTCTTC	CASSRLGGANEQFF
NA	TRBV18	TRBJ1-1	NA	TGTGCCAGCTCACCAGAGACAGGAGCCCTAACTGAAGCTTTCTTT	CASSPETGALTEAFF
TRBD1	TRBV7-3	TRBJ2-1	NA	TGTGCCAGCCGACAAACAGGGGATGTGGGTAATGAGCAGTTCTTC	CASRQTGDVGNEQFF
TRBD2	TRBV5-4	TRBJ2-7	NA	TGTGCCAGCAGCTTTTTTAGCGGGAGGAACTACGAGCAGTACTTC	CASSFFSGRNYEQYF
NA	TRBV7-9	TRBJ1-2	NA	TGTGCCAGCAGCTTAGCGGCGGGGAATGGCTACACCTTC	CASSLAAGNGYTF
NA	TRBV19	TRBJ2-3	NA	TGTGCCAGTACGGGTCTTGGGGATACGCAGTATTTT	CASTGLGDTQYF
NA	TRBV28	TRBJ2-7	NA	TGTGCCAGCAGACCAGGGGGAGGTGGGAGCAAGGCCCACTACGAGCAGTACTTC	CASRPGGGGSKAHYEQYF
NA	TRBV3-1/TRBV3-2	TRBJ2-1	NA	TGTGCCAGCAGCCAAGATGGGCTAGGTGGCAATGAGCAGTTCTTC	CASSQDGLGGNEQFF